Below are 20 T cell receptor beta chains sequenced from a single sample in a study of blood T cell repertoires in COVID-19. Profiling relied on immunoSEQ multiplex PCR, and the TCRdb table lists in-frame clones only, not all of them. This repertoire shows 200,000 to 250,000 clones, more than 75% found once; its top ten account for about 0.91%. The source material was peripheral blood. The receptors originated from a man aged 35-49 years with acute or convalescent COVID-19.

This chain links TRBV10-2 with TRBJ1-1, with D perhaps TRBD1 (6 bases). Germline CDR1 WSHSY, CDR2 SAAADI. The ends were cut back, 6 bases at V and 0 bases at J, with 8 bases in the middle. This CDR3 contains 13 residues. The CDR3: CASRDRVNTEAFF. CDR3 in DNA: TGCGCCAGCAGGGACAGAGTGAACACTGAAGCTTTCTTT.

The chain recombines TRBV3-1 (or the pseudogene TRBV3-2) with TRBJ2-1; perhaps TRBD1 as D (5 bases). The V and J ends lost 8 bases and 6 bases respectively, with 17 bases between them. The germline gives CDR1 LGHDT, CDR2 YNNKEL (reference sequence). The length of the CDR3 is 14 residues. The CDR3 DNA sequence: TGTGCCAGCGGGGCGGTGGGCGCTTTCAATGAGCAGTTCTTC. Protein product: CASGAVGAFNEQFF.

The chain uses TRBV3-1 (or the pseudogene TRBV3-2) and TRBJ2-5, with 7 bases identical to TRBD1. The CDR3 loop spans 15 amino acids. Germline V gene sequence: CDR1 LGHDT, CDR2 YNNKEL (reference sequence). Trimming at V came to 5 bases and at J to 9 bases, leaving 15 bases not matched to a gene. Here the CDR3 reads CASSSRLRQGRAQYF. CDR3 nucleotide sequence: TGTGCCAGCAGCTCCAGACTTCGACAGGGTCGGGCCCAGTACTTC.

The chain employs TRBV6-2 or TRBV6-3 and TRBJ2-5; D gene uncertain. This CDR3 region has 12 residues. V dropped 2 bases and J dropped 5 bases, with 6 bases sitting between them. CDR1 is MNHEY and CDR2 is SVGEGT in the germline V gene. Here the CDR3 reads CASSYPSETQYF. CDR3 bases: TGTGCCAGCAGTTACCCCAGTGAGACCCAGTACTTC.

The chain links TRBV6-5 to TRBJ2-7, with 11 bases identical to TRBD1. There are 15 residues in the CDR3. J was trimmed by 3 bases and V by 0 bases; bases with no gene match: 1. Germline CDR1 and CDR2: MNHEY and SVGAGI. The DNA for the CDR3 is TGTGCCAGCAGTTACTCCGGGACAGGGGGCTACGAGCAGTACTTC. This translates into CASSYSGTGGYEQYF.

The gene calls are TRBV25-1 and TRBJ2-1; TRBD2 might be the D (5 bases). There are 14 residues in the CDR3. CDR1 is MGHDK, CDR2 SYGVNS, per germline. The ends were cut back, 0 bases at V and 7 bases at J, with 10 bases in the middle. The CDR3 DNA reads as TGTGCCAGCAGTGAATATTTAAGAGGGAATGAGCAGTTCTTC. It translates to CASSEYLRGNEQFF. The variable domain in full, completed from reference TRBV25-1 and TRBJ2-1, reads EADIYQTPRYLVIGTGKKITLECSQTMGHDKMYWYQQDPGMELHLIHYSYGVNSTEKGDLSSESTVSRIRTEHFPLTLESARPSHTSQYLCASSEYLRGNEQFFGPGTRLTVL.

This chain uses TRBV10-2 with TRBJ1-2; no firm D call. With 4 bases removed from V and 4 bases from J, the gap between germline ends came to 10 bases. Germline CDR1 reads WSHSY; CDR2 reads SAAADI. The CDR3 sequence is 13 residues long. The CDR3 bases are TGCGCCAGCAGTGCGGACGGGAGCTATGGCTACACCTTC. Translation: CASSADGSYGYTF.

This clone was found once. The chain is built from TRBV11-2 and TRBJ1-6; D may be TRBD1 (6 bases). The CDR3 totals 16 residues. V was clipped by 0 bases and J by 4 bases, with 10 bases between them. Germline CDR1 is SGHAT and CDR2 is FQNNGV. As DNA, the CDR3 is TGTGCCAGCAGCTTAGATCACGACAGGTATAATTCACCCCTCCACTTT. It codes for CASSLDHDRYNSPLHF. The whole variable domain, remainder taken from reference TRBV11-2 and TRBJ1-6, is EAGVAQSPRYKIIEKRQSVAFWCNPISGHATLYWYQQILGQGPKLLIQFQNNGVVDDSQLPKDRFSAERLKGVDSTLKIQPAKLEDSAVYLCASSLDHDRYNSPLHFGNGTRLTVT.

The chain links TRBV5-4 to TRBJ2-1; TRBD2 might be the D (6 bases). CDR3 size: 18 residues. The V end was cut by 4 bases, the J end by 0 bases, with 20 bases between. The germline CDR1 and CDR2 sequences are SGHNT and YYREEE (reference sequence). CDR3: CASSLEGIGGLSYNEQFF. The CDR3 DNA sequence: TGTGCCAGCAGCCTGGAGGGGATCGGGGGACTCTCCTACAATGAGCAGTTCTTC.

The chain combines TRBV4-2 with TRBJ2-3; D is undetermined. Between the trimmed V and J ends, which lost 0 bases and 2 bases, there was a span of 6 bases. CDR1 is LGHNA, CDR2 YNFKEQ, per germline. The CDR3 is 14 amino acids. CDR3: CASSQDSITDTQYF. The CDR3 DNA is TGTGCCAGCAGCCAAGATTCTATCACAGATACGCAGTATTTT.

The gene calls are TRBV11-3 and TRBJ1-3; D gene unclear. V lost 1 base and J lost 2, with 15 bases in between. Per the germline V gene, CDR1 is SGHNT and CDR2 is YENEEA. The CDR3 is 17 residues long. The CDR3 DNA reads TGTGCCAGCAGCTTAGGAGGAGGCTTTAATACTGGAAACACCATATATTTT. Residues: CASSLGGGFNTGNTIYF. The variable domain in full, completed from reference TRBV11-3 and TRBJ1-3, reads EAGVVQSPRYKIIEKKQPVAFWCNPISGHNTLYWYLQNLGQGPELLIRYENEEAVDDSQLPKDRFSAERLKGVDSTLKIQPAELGDSAVYLCASSLGGGFNTGNTIYFGEGSWLTVV.

The V gene is TRBV7-3, the J gene TRBJ2-2; maybe TRBD1 (6 bases). Germline values: CDR1 SGHTA, CDR2 FQGTGA. The V and J ends lost 1 base and 3 bases respectively, with 6 bases between them. This CDR3 has 14 residues. CDR3 amino acids: CASSLNRDTGELFF. Written as DNA, the CDR3 is TGTGCCAGCAGCTTAAACAGGGACACCGGGGAGCTGTTTTTT.

The V and J genes are TRBV11-2 and TRBJ2-3, with TRBD2 identical over 8 bases. The CDR3 is 17 amino acids. In germline, CDR1 is SGHAT, CDR2 FQNNGV. V shed 1 base, J shed 1 base, and the junction held 7 bases outside the gene matches. CDR3 sequence: CASSLVGISGGTDTQYF. CDR3 DNA: TGTGCCAGCAGCTTAGTCGGTATTAGCGGGGGCACAGATACGCAGTATTTT.

This clone was counted a few times. The chain is built from TRBV2 and TRBJ1-5; 12 bases are a match to TRBD1. This CDR3 is 17 amino acids long. V shed 3 bases and J 4 bases; nucleotides not matched to a gene: 7. Germline CDR1 reads SNHLY; CDR2 reads FYNNEI. CDR3 residues: CASSDWDRGRLNQPQHF. CDR3 sequence (DNA): TGTGCCAGCAGTGACTGGGACAGGGGGCGACTAAATCAGCCCCAGCATTTT.

This clone was found once. The rearrangement joins TRBV5-4 to TRBJ1-6, with 7 nucleotides matching TRBD1. Per the germline V gene, CDR1 is SGHNT and CDR2 is YYREEE (reference sequence). After removal of 9 bases from V and 5 bases from J, the junction contained 11 bases not matched to a gene. The CDR3 is made up of 15 amino acids. The CDR3, as DNA: TGTGCCACCAAAGACAGGGTCGGGAATAATTCACCCCTCCACTTT. Encoded protein: CATKDRVGNNSPLHF.

In nucleotides, the CDR3 is TGTGCCAGCAGTTACTCGGGTCTAGATCAGCCCCAGCATTTT. The encoded protein is CASSYSGLDQPQHF. V is TRBV6-6 and J is TRBJ1-5; no clear D gene. The CDR3 is 14 amino acids. The V gene lost 0 bases and the J gene lost 5 bases, with 8 bases spanning the gap. Germline CDR1 and CDR2: MNHNY and SVGAGI (reference sequence).

V gene TRBV15 combines with J gene TRBJ1-5, with TRBD1 identical over 8 bases. The J segment lost 2 bases and the V segment lost 2 bases, leaving 5 bases of the junction unmatched. This CDR3 is built from 16 residues. Per the germline V gene, CDR1 is LNHNV and CDR2 is YYDKDF (reference sequence). CDR3 loop: CATSRRMDRGNQPQHF. The CDR3 DNA sequence: TGTGCCACCAGCAGAAGAATGGACAGGGGCAATCAGCCCCAGCATTTT.

This chain links TRBV6-6 with TRBJ1-1, with D uncertain. V dropped 5 bases and J dropped 4 bases, with 11 bases sitting between them. The length of the CDR3 is 13 residues. Germline CDR1 is MNHNY and CDR2 is SVGAGI (reference sequence). The CDR3 loop is CASSPTLGTEAFF. In DNA form, the CDR3 reads TGTGCCAGCAGTCCAACCCTAGGCACTGAAGCTTTCTTT.

The V and J genes are TRBV6-2 or TRBV6-3 and TRBJ1-5; the match to TRBD1 covers 7 bases. The ends lost 2 bases at V and 0 bases at J; junction bases unmatched: 1. The CDR3 sequence is 15 residues long. CDR1 is MNHEY and CDR2 is SVGEGT in the germline V gene. The CDR3 nucleotides read TGTGCCAGCAGTTACGACAGGGCTAGCAATCAGCCCCAGCATTTT. Its translation is CASSYDRASNQPQHF.

This clone appeared a few times. The chain has TRBV5-5 and TRBJ1-2; possible D gene TRBD1, 6 bases. From germline, CDR1 is SGHKS and CDR2 YYEKEE (reference sequence). Deletions cut 0 bases from V and 1 base from J, with 10 bases between. The length of the CDR3 is 15 residues. The CDR3 reads CASSLDGTLNYGYTF. Here the CDR3 DNA reads TGTGCCAGCAGCTTGGATGGGACACTTAACTATGGCTACACCTTC.